This T cell receptor beta chain was recovered during a study of T cells in Graves' hyperthyroidism and ophthalmopathy (dated by TCRdb to between 2018 and 2020). About the full investigation: Peripheral blood was sampled at the time of initial diagnosis, prior to any treatment. In over five Graves' hyperthyroidism patients, the study also compared T-cell repertoires from thyroid tissue with T-cell repertoires from blood. To identify distinguishing TCR V-J signatures, a discovery cohort of around 98 patients was used, comprising some 45 with Graves' ophthalmopathy and 57 with stable Graves' hyperthyroidism. After blood sampling, hyperthyroidism patients were treated with methimazole at a starting dose of 30 mg daily, and ophthalmopathy patients were treated with high-dose intravenous methylprednisolone. Prospective prediction of ophthalmopathy was tested in an independent validation cohort of some 20 hyperthyroidism patients and roughly 16 patients who later progressed to ophthalmopathy. The 80 to 100 discovery patients were randomly divided into training and test sets at a 7:3 ratio. The paper reports TCR Vbeta CDR3 sequencing of approximately 140 peripheral blood samples: fewer than 50 ophthalmopathy, over 70 hyperthyroidism and around 17 progressor patients. What the authors observed across the whole study: Sample size was not statistically predetermined, and blinding of investigators to group allocation was not performed. In validation, the model predicted progression to ophthalmopathy a median of roughly six months before onset, with about 67% sensitivity and 72.22% specificity. Most expanded thyroid clonotypes (frequency above 0.001) were also detected in blood, a finding suggesting that blood repertoires may reflect thyroid immune responses. Ophthalmopathy was separated from stable hyperthyroidism by a 13 V-J signature model, with just over 85% sensitivity and about 81% specificity obtained in cross-validation and 80%/75% obtained in testing.

This clonotype has just one count. This clone's antigen is unknown. Per-base quality was not reported, and no clone a single base away is much larger than it. One read gives only weak evidence. Graves' hyperthyroidism was defined as stable when no progression to ophthalmopathy occurred over 18 months of follow-up. The hyperthyroidism patients were between 18 and 65 years old and newly diagnosed, with a disease duration of less than 2 months. Patients with uncontrolled infections, other autoimmune diseases, pregnancy or lactation were excluded. Clinical symptoms, serum thyroxine and TRAb, thyroid ultrasound, and orbital computed tomography formed the basis for the diagnoses. PBMCs were isolated from around 10 ml of fresh peripheral blood by Ficoll-Paque density gradient centrifugation. Total RNA was extracted with Trizol reagent, and quality was checked on an Agilent 2100 Bioanalyzer. The TCR beta CDR3 regions were amplified from RNA transcripts. For the first round of RT-PCR on the TCR CDR3, the HTBI primer set was used together with the Qiagen OneStep RT-PCR kit. A second multiplex PCR round built the libraries, followed by size selection and purification. Sequencing of the libraries was done on an Illumina HiSeq2000 using paired-end 100 bp reads. The paper's processing steps were these. SOAPnuke was used to process the raw data, throwing out any read that contained adapters or uncalled bases, had a mean Phred below 15, or lacked an exact constant-primer or identifier match. High-quality paired reads were merged with COPE v1.2.5, and unique nucleotide sequences were defined as clonotypes. MiTCR v1.1 was used to align clonotypes to the IMGT TRBV, TRBD and TRBJ reference segments. Analysis was restricted to V-J combinations with a frequency above 0.0001, which covered just over 98% of repertoires. A TCS score was defined as the ratio of F50 (clonal expansion) to E x V (chaos), with BLOSUM62-based TCRdist applied between CDR3 peptides within each V-J. Welch's t-statistics and random forest reduced fewer than 550 V-J features to 13, which were used in a naive Bayes classifier (R e1071). Clones were called with MiXCR by TCRdb after fastp trimmed the public reads at Q25, and only in-frame beta chains were retained. Identical CDR3 protein sequences are pooled into one entry, listed with their most common genes and DNA. These V and J calls are TCRdb output, not the study's own analysis. The sample profile shows some 200,000 distinct CDR3 sequences; 15% to 20% of them were found once. Roughly 50% of the sample lies in the top ten.

Compared with germline, V lacks 2 bases and J lacks 2 bases; bases without a gene match: 2. CDR1 is given as MNHNS and CDR2 as SASEGT, both from the germline V gene. Measured from the cysteine to the phenylalanine, the CDR3 is 14 residues long. Only the CDR3 portion is preserved as DNA: 42 bases, with reading frame beginning at the first base. The sequence links TRBV6-1 to TRBJ2-7; 8 central nucleotides agree with TRBD2. The receptor was isolated from a man aged 50-60 years with Graves' hyperthyroidism. Input material: blood. The CDR3 region reads CASSERGGAYEQYF. The DNA is as follows: TGTGCCAGCAGTGAACGGGGGGGAGCCTACGAGCAGTACTTC.